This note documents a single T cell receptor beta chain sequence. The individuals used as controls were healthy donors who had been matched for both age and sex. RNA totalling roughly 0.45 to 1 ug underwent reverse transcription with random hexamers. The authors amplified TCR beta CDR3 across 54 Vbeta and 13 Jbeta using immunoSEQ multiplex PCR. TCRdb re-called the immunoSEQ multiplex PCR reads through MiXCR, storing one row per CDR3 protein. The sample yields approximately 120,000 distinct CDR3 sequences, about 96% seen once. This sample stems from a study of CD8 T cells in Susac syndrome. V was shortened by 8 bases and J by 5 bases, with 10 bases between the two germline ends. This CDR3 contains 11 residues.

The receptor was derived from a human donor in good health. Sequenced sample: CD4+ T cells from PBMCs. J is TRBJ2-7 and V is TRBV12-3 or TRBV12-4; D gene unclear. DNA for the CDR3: TGTGCCAGCGGAACAGTGCACGAGCAGTACTTC. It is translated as CASGTVHEQYF.